This entry features one T cell receptor (beta chain) sequence. Sequencing used immunoSEQ multiplex PCR; TCRdb keeps in-frame clones, though not all of them. The repertoire holds about 120,000 clones, with more than 80% as singletons. These data come from a study of control samples from healthy donors and cancer patients. Between the trimmed V and J ends, which lost 4 bases and 2 bases, there was a span of 5 bases. Germline V gives CDR1 SGHDT, CDR2 YYEEEE. The CDR3 loop spans 12 amino acids. This clonotype was obtained from a woman in her fifties or sixties with colorectal cancer. Sequenced sample: PBMCs. The gene calls are TRBV5-6 and TRBJ2-3; no firm D call. Written as DNA, the CDR3 is TGTGCCAGCAGCATTTACACAGATACGCAGTATTTT. It yields the protein CASSIYTDTQYF.